This TCR beta chain is drawn from a study of T cells in Graves' hyperthyroidism and ophthalmopathy. This clonotype was detected ten times or more. TCR beta CDR3 sequences were amplified from RNA transcripts. Researchers ran a first-round RT-PCR on the TCR CDR3 using the HTBI primer set. From the multiplex PCR reads, TCRdb called clonotypes with MiXCR, one entry per CDR3 protein. The sample yields 220,000 or so distinct CDR3 sequences, roughly 15% seen once. The V and J ends lost 2 bases and 5 bases respectively, with 15 bases between them. There are 15 residues in the CDR3. The germline V gene encodes CDR1 MGHRA and CDR2 YSYEKL.

The chain is built from TRBV4-1 and TRBJ1-1, with D perhaps TRBD1 (5 bases). Sequenced sample: blood. This clonotype originated in a young woman with Graves' ophthalmopathy. The CDR3 loop is CASSQRQTPRTEAFF. CDR3 nucleotide sequence: TGCGCCAGCAGCCAAAGACAGACCCCACGGACTGAAGCTTTCTTT.